The clone carrying this TCR beta chain was counted once. The CDR3 has 16 residues. Per germline, CDR1 MDHEN and CDR2 SYDVKM. The J segment lost 6 bases and the V segment lost 5 bases, leaving 11 bases of the junction unmatched. Sequencing used immunoSEQ multiplex PCR; TCRdb keeps in-frame clones, though not all of them. The sample carries some 6,700 clones, about 74% recorded once. This sample was taken from a study of control samples from healthy donors and cancer patients. The receptor was isolated from a male donor with melanoma. The sample taken for sequencing was formalin-fixed, paraffin-embedded tissue. The chain links TRBV28 to TRBJ1-3, with 9 bases matching TRBD1. DNA of the CDR3: TGTGCCAGCAGTGGGGGGACAGGGATGGGTGAAAACACCATATATTTT. It is translated as CASSGGTGMGENTIYF. The full variable domain, in which reference TRBV28 and TRBJ1-3 provide the parts outside the CDR3, is DVKVTQSSRYLVKRTGEKVFLECVQDMDHENMFWYRQDPGLGLRLIYFSYDVKMKEKGDIPEGYSVSREKKERFSLILESASTNQTSMYLCASSGGTGMGENTIYFGEGSWLTVV.